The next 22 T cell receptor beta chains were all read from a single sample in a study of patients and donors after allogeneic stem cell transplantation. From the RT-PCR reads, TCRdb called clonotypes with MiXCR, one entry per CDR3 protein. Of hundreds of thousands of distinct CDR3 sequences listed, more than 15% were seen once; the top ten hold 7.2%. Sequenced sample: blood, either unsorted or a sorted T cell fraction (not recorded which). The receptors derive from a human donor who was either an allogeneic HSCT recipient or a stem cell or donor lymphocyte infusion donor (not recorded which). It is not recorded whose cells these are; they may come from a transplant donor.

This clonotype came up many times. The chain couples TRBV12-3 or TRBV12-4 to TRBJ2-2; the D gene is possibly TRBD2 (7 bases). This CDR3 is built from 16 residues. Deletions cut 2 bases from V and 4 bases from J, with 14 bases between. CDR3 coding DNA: TGTGCCAGCAGTTTAAGGCGGGGGCGAGGCACCGGGGAGCTGTTTTTT. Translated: CASSLRRGRGTGELFF.

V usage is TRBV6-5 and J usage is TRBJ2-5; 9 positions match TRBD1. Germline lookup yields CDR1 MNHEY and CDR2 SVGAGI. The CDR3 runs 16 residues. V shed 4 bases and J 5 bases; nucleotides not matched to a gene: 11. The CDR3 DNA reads TGTGCCAGCAGTTCCCACAGGGGGCGAATAGGGGAGACCCAGTACTTC. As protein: CASSSHRGRIGETQYF.

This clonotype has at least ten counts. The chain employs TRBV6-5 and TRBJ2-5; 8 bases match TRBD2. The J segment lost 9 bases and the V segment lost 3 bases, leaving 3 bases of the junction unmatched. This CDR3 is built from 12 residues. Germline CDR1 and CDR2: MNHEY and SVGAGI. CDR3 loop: CASSYSGGPQYF. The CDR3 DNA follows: TGTGCCAGCAGTTATTCGGGAGGGCCCCAGTACTTC.

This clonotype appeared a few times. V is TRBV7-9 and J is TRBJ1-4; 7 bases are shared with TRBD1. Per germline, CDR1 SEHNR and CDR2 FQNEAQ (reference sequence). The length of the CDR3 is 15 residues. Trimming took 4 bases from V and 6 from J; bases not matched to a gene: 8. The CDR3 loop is CASSSPTGLDEKLFF. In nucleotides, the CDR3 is TGTGCCAGCAGCTCCCCGACAGGGTTGGATGAAAAACTGTTTTTT.

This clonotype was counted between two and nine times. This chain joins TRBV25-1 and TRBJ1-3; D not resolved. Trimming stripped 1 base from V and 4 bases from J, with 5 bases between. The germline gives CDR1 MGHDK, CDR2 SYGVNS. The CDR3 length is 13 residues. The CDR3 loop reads CASSEFSGNTIYF. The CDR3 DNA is TGTGCCAGCAGTGAATTTTCAGGAAACACCATATATTTT.

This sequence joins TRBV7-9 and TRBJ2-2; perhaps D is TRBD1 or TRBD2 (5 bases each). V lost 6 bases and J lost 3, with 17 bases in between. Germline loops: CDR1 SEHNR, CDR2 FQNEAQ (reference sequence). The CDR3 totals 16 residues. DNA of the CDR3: TGTGCCAGCAGTTACCCCGGGACGGACTACACCGGGGAGCTGTTTTTT. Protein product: CASSYPGTDYTGELFF.

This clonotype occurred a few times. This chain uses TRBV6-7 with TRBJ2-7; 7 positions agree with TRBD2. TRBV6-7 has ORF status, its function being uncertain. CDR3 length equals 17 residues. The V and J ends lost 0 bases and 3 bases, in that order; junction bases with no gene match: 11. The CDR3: CASSYSHQFGLVYEQYF. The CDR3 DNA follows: TGTGCCAGCAGTTACTCCCACCAGTTCGGACTAGTCTACGAGCAGTACTTC.

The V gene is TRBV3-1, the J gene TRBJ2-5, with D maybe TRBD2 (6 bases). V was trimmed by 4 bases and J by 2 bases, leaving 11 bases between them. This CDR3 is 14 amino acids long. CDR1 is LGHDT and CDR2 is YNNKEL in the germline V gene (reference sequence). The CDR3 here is CASSPKLAQETQYF. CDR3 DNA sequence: TGTGCCAGCAGCCCGAAACTAGCACAAGAGACCCAGTACTTC.

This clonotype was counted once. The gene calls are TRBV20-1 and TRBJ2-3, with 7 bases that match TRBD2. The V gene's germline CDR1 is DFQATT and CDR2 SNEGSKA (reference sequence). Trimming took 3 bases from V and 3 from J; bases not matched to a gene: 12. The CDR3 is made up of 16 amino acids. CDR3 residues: CSARAIPSGGTDTQYF. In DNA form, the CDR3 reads TGCAGTGCTAGGGCTATTCCGTCGGGGGGAACAGATACGCAGTATTTT.

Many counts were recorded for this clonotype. The CDR3 loop is CASSRHRGTDSISGNTIYF. In DNA, the CDR3 is TGTGCCAGCAGCCGCCATAGGGGGACAGACTCTATCTCTGGAAACACCATATATTTT. The V and J genes are TRBV12-3 or TRBV12-4 and TRBJ1-3; 7 positions match TRBD1. The V gene end was trimmed by 6 bases and the J gene end by 0 bases; junction bases not matched to a gene: 17. The CDR3 has 19 residues.

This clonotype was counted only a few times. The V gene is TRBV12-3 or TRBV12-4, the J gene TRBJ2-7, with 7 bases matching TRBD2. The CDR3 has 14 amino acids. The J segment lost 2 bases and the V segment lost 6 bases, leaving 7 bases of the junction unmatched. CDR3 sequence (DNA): TGTGCCAGCAGCCGCAATGGACTAGCCTACGAGCAGTACTTC. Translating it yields CASSRNGLAYEQYF.

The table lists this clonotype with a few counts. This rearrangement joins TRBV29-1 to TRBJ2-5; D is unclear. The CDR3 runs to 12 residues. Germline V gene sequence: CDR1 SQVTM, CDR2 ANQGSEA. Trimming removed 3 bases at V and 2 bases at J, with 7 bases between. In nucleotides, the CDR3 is TGCAGCGTTGAGCAGAATCAAGAGACCCAGTACTTC. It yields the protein CSVEQNQETQYF. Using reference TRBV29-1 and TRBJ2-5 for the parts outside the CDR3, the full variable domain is SAVISQKPSRDICQRGTSLTIQCQVDSQVTMMFWYRQQPGQSLTLIATANQGSEATYESGFVIDKFPISRPNLTFSTLTVSNMSPEDSSIYLCSVEQNQETQYFGPGTRLLVL.

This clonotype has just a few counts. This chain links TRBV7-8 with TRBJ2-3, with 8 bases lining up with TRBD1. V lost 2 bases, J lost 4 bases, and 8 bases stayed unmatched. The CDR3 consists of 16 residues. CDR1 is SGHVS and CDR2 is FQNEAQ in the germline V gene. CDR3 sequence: CASSLKNRGLADTQYF. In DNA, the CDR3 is TGTGCCAGCAGCTTAAAAAACAGGGGGTTGGCAGATACGCAGTATTTT.

This chain's CDR3 is CETGMNTEAFF. The CDR3 nucleotides read TGCGAAACAGGGATGAACACTGAAGCTTTCTTT. The V gene is TRBV20-1, the J gene TRBJ1-1; the D gene is possibly TRBD1 (6 bases). Germline V gene data show CDR1 as DFQATT and CDR2 as SNEGSKA (reference sequence). The CDR3 totals 11 residues.

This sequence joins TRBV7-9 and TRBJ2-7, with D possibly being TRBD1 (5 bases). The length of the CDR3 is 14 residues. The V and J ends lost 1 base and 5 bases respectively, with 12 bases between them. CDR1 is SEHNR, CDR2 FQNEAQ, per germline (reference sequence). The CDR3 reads CASSLVVSGNEQYF. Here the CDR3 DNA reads TGTGCCAGCAGCTTAGTGGTATCAGGGAACGAGCAGTACTTC.

The CDR3 sequence is CASRKTGVNTEAFF. CDR3 DNA: TGTGCCAGCAGGAAGACAGGGGTGAACACTGAAGCTTTCTTT. The chain combines TRBV6-2 or TRBV6-3 with TRBJ1-1; TRBD1 matches at 8 bases. The CDR3 spans 14 residues. Trimming removed 6 bases from V and 0 bases from J; junction bases left unmatched: 3. CDR1 MNHEY and CDR2 SVGEGT come from the germline V gene.

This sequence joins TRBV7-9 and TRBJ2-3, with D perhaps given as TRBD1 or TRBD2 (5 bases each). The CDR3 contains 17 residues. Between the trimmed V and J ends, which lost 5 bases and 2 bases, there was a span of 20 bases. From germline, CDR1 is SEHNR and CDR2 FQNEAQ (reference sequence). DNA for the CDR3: TGTGCCAGCAGCCCCGGGGCCGGGGCTTTACACACAGATACGCAGTATTTT. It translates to CASSPGAGALHTDTQYF.

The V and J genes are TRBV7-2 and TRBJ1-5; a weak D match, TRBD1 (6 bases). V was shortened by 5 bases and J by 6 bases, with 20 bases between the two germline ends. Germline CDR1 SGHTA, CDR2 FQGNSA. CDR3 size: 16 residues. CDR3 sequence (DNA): TGTGCCAGCAGCCCATCAGGGCAGGGGCAGGGTCAGCCCCAGCATTTT. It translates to CASSPSGQGQGQPQHF.

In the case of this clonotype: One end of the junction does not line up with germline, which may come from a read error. CDR3 amino acids: CASRLGLADTQYF. The CDR3 nucleotides read TGCGCCAGCAGATTGGGTCTAGCGGATACGCAGTATTTT. The genes are TRBV5-1 and TRBJ2-3; a weak D match, TRBD2 (6 bases). This CDR3 is built from 13 residues. Per germline, CDR1 SGHRS and CDR2 YFSETQ.

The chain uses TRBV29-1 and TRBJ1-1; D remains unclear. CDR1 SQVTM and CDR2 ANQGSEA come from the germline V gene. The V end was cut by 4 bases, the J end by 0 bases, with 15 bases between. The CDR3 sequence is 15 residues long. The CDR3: CSVVRGKHMNTEAFF. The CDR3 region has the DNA TGCAGCGTTGTTCGGGGTAAGCACATGAACACTGAAGCTTTCTTT.

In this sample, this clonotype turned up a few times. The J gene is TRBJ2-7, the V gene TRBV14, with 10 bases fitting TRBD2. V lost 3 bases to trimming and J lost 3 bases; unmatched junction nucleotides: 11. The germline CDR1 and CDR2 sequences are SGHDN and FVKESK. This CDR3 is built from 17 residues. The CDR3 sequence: CASSHSTGTSVYYEQYF. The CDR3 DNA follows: TGTGCCAGCAGCCACAGTACCGGGACTAGCGTTTACTACGAGCAGTACTTC.

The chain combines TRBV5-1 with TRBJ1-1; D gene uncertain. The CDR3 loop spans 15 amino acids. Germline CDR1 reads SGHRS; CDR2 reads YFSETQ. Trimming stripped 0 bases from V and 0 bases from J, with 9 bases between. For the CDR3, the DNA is TGCGCCAGCAGCTTGGCCTCGGGCTTGAACACTGAAGCTTTCTTT. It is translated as CASSLASGLNTEAFF.